This T cell receptor beta chain was observed in a study of blood T cells in healthy people across ages. Samples had at least 7 million PBMCs isolated from them. The authors ran a second PCR of 7 to 11 cycles using a sample-barcoded 5' primer and a J-beta primer mix. TCRdb called the 5' RACE reads again in MiXCR, with one record for every CDR3 protein. The table lists roughly 1.4 million distinct CDR3 sequences, approximately 60% of them singletons. After removal of 7 bases from V and 1 base from J, the junction contained 5 bases not matched to a gene. The CDR3 length is 14 residues. Germline V gives CDR1 SQVTM, CDR2 ANQGSEA.

The sample comprised blood. The chain employs TRBV29-1 and TRBJ2-2; 8 bases are shared with TRBD1. This clonotype was obtained from a man in his late teens or twenties in good health. Here the CDR3 DNA reads TGCAGCGCTGACAGGGGCGGGAACACCGGGGAGCTGTTTTTT. Protein: CSADRGGNTGELFF.